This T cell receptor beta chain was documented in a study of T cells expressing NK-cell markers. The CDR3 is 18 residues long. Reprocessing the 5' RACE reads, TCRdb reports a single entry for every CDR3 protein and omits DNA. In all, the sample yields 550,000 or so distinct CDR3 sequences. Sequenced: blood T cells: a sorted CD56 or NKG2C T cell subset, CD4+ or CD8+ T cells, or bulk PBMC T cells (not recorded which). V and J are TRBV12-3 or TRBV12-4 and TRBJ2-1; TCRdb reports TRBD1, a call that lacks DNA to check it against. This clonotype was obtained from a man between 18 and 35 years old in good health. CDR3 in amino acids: CASSSRLGALSSYNEQFF.